The 21 T cell receptor beta chains below all came from one sample that was sequenced in a study of blood T cell repertoires in COVID-19. Clones were sequenced by immunoSEQ multiplex PCR, and TCRdb holds only the in-frame ones, with some missing. Here the sample spans over 90,000 clones, 81% being singletons. Source material: peripheral blood. Every receptor here comes from a man aged 80 or over with COVID-19, enrolled during active disease.

The chain combines TRBV19 with TRBJ2-3; a weak D match, TRBD1 (6 bases). The V gene's germline CDR1 is LNHDA and CDR2 SQIVND (reference sequence). The CDR3 length is 18 residues. Trimming left V 5 bases short and J 2 bases short, with 23 bases between. CDR3 sequence: CASSGFKTGHPVTDTQYF. CDR3 bases: TGTGCCAGTAGTGGCTTCAAGACAGGCCACCCAGTCACAGATACGCAGTATTTT.

This chain links TRBV29-1 with TRBJ2-7, with 8 bases matching TRBD2. Germline values: CDR1 SQVTM, CDR2 ANQGSEA. Germline trimming cut 7 bases from V and 5 bases from J; bases unmatched to any gene: 13. The CDR3 consists of 14 residues. The CDR3 sequence: CSARAGVTSNEQYF. CDR3 nucleotide sequence: TGCAGCGCCCGAGCGGGAGTGACATCCAACGAGCAGTACTTC.

The chain has TRBV21-1 and TRBJ1-2; the table calls TRBD1, which could not be checked here. TRBV21-1 constitutes a pseudogene. This CDR3 comprises 18 residues. The CDR3 reads CASSHPGRGEVANYGYTF. CDR3 sequence (DNA): TGTGCCAGCAGCCACCCCGGCAGGGGGGAAGTCGCTAACTATGGCTACACCTTC.

The V and J genes are TRBV29-1 and TRBJ1-2, with 9 bases matching TRBD1. J gave up 1 base and V 7 bases, and 16 bases lay outside the gene matches. Looked up from germline, CDR1 is SQVTM and CDR2 is ANQGSEA. This CDR3 spans 17 amino acids. In DNA form, the CDR3 reads TGCAGCGCCCGCTCGGACAGGGGCGTCTACCATAACTATGGCTACACCTTC. As protein: CSARSDRGVYHNYGYTF.

V gene TRBV27 combines with J gene TRBJ2-1; 7 nucleotides agree with TRBD1. J lost 10 bases, V lost 3 bases, and 3 bases had no gene match. Per germline, CDR1 MNHEY and CDR2 SMNVEV (reference sequence). The CDR3 loop spans 12 amino acids. DNA of the CDR3: TGTGCCAGCAGTTTCTTGGACAGGGAGCAGTTCTTC. Translated: CASSFLDREQFF.

This clone was recorded once. CDR3 sequence (DNA): TGCGCCAGCACCATTACCGGCGGGAGGGCAGATACGCAGTATTTT. It is translated as CASTITGGRADTQYF. This rearrangement joins TRBV4-1 to TRBJ2-3; 9 nucleotides line up with TRBD2. Germline CDR1 reads MGHRA; CDR2 reads YSYEKL. This CDR3 region has 15 residues. The V segment lost 7 bases and the J segment 4 bases; nucleotides outside the gene matches: 9.

This chain joins TRBV3-1 (or the pseudogene TRBV3-2) and TRBJ2-5; TRBD2 might be the D (5 bases). V was shortened by 7 bases and J by 5 bases, with 14 bases between the two germline ends. Germline CDR1 reads LGHDT; CDR2 reads YNNKEL (reference sequence). This CDR3 is built from 13 residues. The CDR3 DNA reads as TGTGCCAGCAAAATTAGCGTTTCGGAGACCCAGTACTTC. The encoded protein is CASKISVSETQYF.

The gene calls are TRBV11-2 and TRBJ1-2; 7 positions agree with TRBD1. Losses at the gene ends were 4 bases for V and 6 bases for J; bases not matched to a gene: 14. CDR3 length equals 16 residues. CDR1 is SGHAT, CDR2 FQNNGV, per germline. The CDR3 spells CASSSTRGRRLDGYTF. The DNA for the CDR3 is TGTGCCAGCAGCTCTACAAGGGGGCGTAGATTAGATGGCTACACCTTC.

This chain links TRBV6-2 or TRBV6-3 with TRBJ1-6; D remains unclear. This CDR3 is 14 amino acids long. CDR1 is MNHEY and CDR2 is SVGEGT in the germline V gene. Trimming shortened V by 0 bases and J by 5 bases, and 5 bases separated the two germline ends. In nucleotides, the CDR3 is TGTGCCAGCAGTTACTCTCGGGATAATTCACCCCTCCACTTT. The encoded protein is CASSYSRDNSPLHF.

V usage is TRBV6-1 and J usage is TRBJ1-1, with D unresolved. Trimming took off 3 bases at V and 9 bases at J, with 11 bases between the two ends. This CDR3 is 12 amino acids long. Germline lookup yields CDR1 MNHNS and CDR2 SASEGT. CDR3 region: CASSDRENKAFF. The DNA for the CDR3 is TGTGCCAGCAGTGACCGGGAGAATAAAGCTTTCTTT.

The CDR3: CASSYREGAYEQYF. CDR3 nucleotides: TGTGCCAGCAGTTACCGGGAGGGGGCCTACGAGCAGTACTTC. V and J are TRBV6-5 and TRBJ2-7, with 8 bases fitting TRBD2. Per germline, CDR1 MNHEY and CDR2 SVGAGI. The CDR3 covers 14 residues. V shed 2 bases and J 2 bases; nucleotides not matched to a gene: 2.

This clone was observed a single time. The V and J genes are TRBV4-2 and TRBJ2-3, with D perhaps matching TRBD2 (5 bases). This CDR3 region has 18 residues. Trimming removed 2 bases at V and 0 bases at J, with 18 bases between. Germline CDR1 LGHNA, CDR2 YNFKEQ. The CDR3 region is CASSQRRVQQQSTDTQYF. The CDR3 DNA is TGTGCCAGCAGCCAAAGGCGGGTGCAACAACAAAGCACAGATACGCAGTATTTT.

The chain combines TRBV9 with TRBJ2-5; 8 bases are shared with TRBD1. The CDR3 is 16 amino acids. J was trimmed by 4 bases and V by 0 bases; bases with no gene match: 8. Germline V CDR1 and CDR2: SGDLS, YYNGEE. CDR3 in amino acids: CASSVGTQGAGETQYF. The DNA of the CDR3 is TGTGCCAGCAGCGTAGGCACCCAGGGGGCGGGAGAGACCCAGTACTTC.

This clone was found a few times. The DNA of the CDR3 is TGTGCCAGCAGGGTTCAGGGGGCCTCTGGAAACACCATATATTTT. Translating it yields CASRVQGASGNTIYF. The rearrangement links TRBV28 to TRBJ1-3, with 8 nucleotides matching TRBD1. This CDR3 contains 15 residues. The ends lost 6 bases at V and 0 bases at J; junction bases unmatched: 4. The germline V gene encodes CDR1 MDHEN and CDR2 SYDVKM.

The V gene is TRBV7-2, the J gene TRBJ2-7, with 9 bases lining up with TRBD1. The CDR3 length is 15 residues. From germline, CDR1 is SGHTA and CDR2 FQGNSA. The trim removed 0 bases at V and 2 bases at J, leaving 2 bases unmatched. This CDR3 reads CASSLAGQGAYEQYF. CDR3 nucleotide sequence: TGTGCCAGCAGCTTAGCGGGACAGGGTGCCTACGAGCAGTACTTC.

J is TRBJ2-1 and V is TRBV27; TRBD2 matches 10 bases. V was clipped by 0 bases and J by 9 bases; unmatched bases: 8. Germline V gene lookup returns CDR1 MNHEY and CDR2 SMNVEV (reference sequence). The CDR3 sequence is 16 residues long. The CDR3 DNA follows: TGTGCCAGCAGTTTATCGTCCACTAGCGGGATTAGTGAGCAGTTCTTC. This translates into CASSLSSTSGISEQFF.

The chain carries TRBV25-1 and TRBJ1-6, with D possibly matching TRBD1 (5 bases). Trimming left V 1 base short and J 8 bases short, with 12 bases between. The CDR3 extends over 15 amino acids. CDR1 and CDR2 from the germline V gene are MGHDK and SYGVNS. This CDR3 is CASSESAGVDSPLHF. CDR3 sequence (DNA): TGTGCCAGCAGTGAATCGGCGGGGGTTGATTCACCCCTCCACTTT.

The chain is built from TRBV6-2 or TRBV6-3 and TRBJ1-2; weak D call: TRBD1 (5 bases). Germline V gives CDR1 MNHEY, CDR2 SVGEGT. The ends were cut back, 4 bases at V and 4 bases at J, with 10 bases in the middle. The CDR3 extends over 13 amino acids. The CDR3 DNA follows: TGTGCCAGCAGTTCCCCGACAGCCTATGGCTACACCTTC. Translating it yields CASSSPTAYGYTF.

The CDR3 DNA sequence: TGTGCCAGCAGTGGGAGGACAGGGGGCGCCAAAGAGACCCAGTACTTC. Protein: CASSGRTGGAKETQYF. The chain combines TRBV28 with TRBJ2-5, with TRBD1 identical over 11 bases. This CDR3 comprises 16 residues. Looked up from germline, CDR1 is MDHEN and CDR2 is SYDVKM. J gave up 3 bases and V 5 bases, and 8 bases lay outside the gene matches.

V is TRBV5-1 and J is TRBJ2-2; no firm D call. CDR3 length: 14 amino acids. V was clipped by 7 bases and J by 4 bases, with 14 bases between them. Germline lookup yields CDR1 SGHRS and CDR2 YFSETQ. CDR3 in amino acids: CASATGPTTGELFF. CDR3 nucleotide sequence: TGCGCCAGCGCTACGGGTCCCACCACCGGGGAGCTGTTTTTT.

This clone was found once. The V and J genes are TRBV28 and TRBJ2-3; 10 bases are a match to TRBD1. Trimming took 6 bases from V and 3 from J; bases not matched to a gene: 6. The CDR3 loop spans 15 amino acids. Germline CDR1 MDHEN, CDR2 SYDVKM. In DNA form, the CDR3 reads TGTGCCAGCAGCGACCGGGACAGGGGAACAGATACGCAGTATTTT. Amino acid sequence: CASSDRDRGTDTQYF.